One T cell receptor beta chain is described in this entry. These data come from a study of cytotoxic CD8 clonotypes in ibrutinib-treated CLL. Germline CDR1 GTSNPN, CDR2 SVGIG (reference sequence). V lost 2 bases and J lost 2, with 5 bases in between. This CDR3 is built from 12 residues. Only in-frame clones appear in the TCRdb table, and some are missing; sequencing was by immunoSEQ multiplex PCR. Among roughly 180,000 clones listed, approximately 80% were seen once. The sample consisted of PBMCs, taken after 24 months of ibrutinib treatment. This receptor was obtained from a human donor with chronic lymphocytic leukemia. V is TRBV30 and J is TRBJ2-3; D is ambiguous. This chain's CDR3 is CAWSKLTDTQYF. As DNA, the CDR3 is TGTGCCTGGAGTAAACTCACAGATACGCAGTATTTT.